This entry features one T cell receptor beta chain sequence. Authors' methods: Scientists estimated how many nucleated cells there were by amplifying reference gene primers. Sequencing was performed with immunoSEQ multiplex PCR; in TCRdb, only in-frame clones are kept and a portion is missing. The D gene and trimming were derived from the DNA, and the V and J assignments and clone size from that table. The sample includes 280,000 or so clones, around 89% of them seen just once. Participants, roughly 18 to 89 years old, spanned around 26 US areas. This record comes from a study of blood T cell repertoires in COVID-19. For the study at large: Sources were T cells, B-cell-depleted T cells, or PBMCs; the material itself was cDNA or gDNA.

Sequencing was performed on PBMCs or T cells enriched from blood (not recorded which). This sequence was found in a woman aged 18-30 years with acute COVID-19.

CDR3 nucleotide sequence: TGTGCCAGCACCGACAGGGGGTGGGCCACAGATACGCAGTATTTT. Its translation is CASTDRGWATDTQYF. This chain connects TRBV27 to TRBJ2-3, with 9 bases matching TRBD1. CDR1 and CDR2 from the germline V gene are MNHEY and SMNVEV (reference sequence). This CDR3 region has 15 residues. V lost 7 bases and J lost 2; bases outside the gene matches: 7.